Below are 20 T cell receptor beta chains sequenced from a single sample in a study of identical twins. TCRdb re-analysed the 5' RACE reads in MiXCR, keeping a single row per CDR3 protein. The sample holds over 550,000 distinct CDR3 sequences, less than 9% seen once. The same sample was also used in a study of yellow fever vaccine responses in identical twins.

What was sequenced was PBMCs. The receptors shown here come from a woman between 18 and 29 years old in good health.

The chain couples TRBV2 to TRBJ2-1, with D possibly TRBD1 on 5 matching bases. V lost 6 bases to trimming and J lost 8 bases, with 17 bases between them. Germline V gene sequence: CDR1 SNHLY, CDR2 FYNNEI. The CDR3 runs to 14 residues. The CDR3 nucleotides are TGTGCCAGCAGACCAGGGTCCTCCTATCATGAGCAGTTCTTC. This codes for CASRPGSSYHEQFF. Full variable domain (remainder filled in from reference TRBV2 and TRBJ2-1): EPEVTQTPSHQVTQMGQEVILRCVPISNHLYFYWYRQILGQKVEFLVSFYNNEISEKSEIFDDQFSVERPDGSNFTLKIRSTKLEDSAMYFCASRPGSSYHEQFFGPGTRLTVL.

In its sample, this clonotype was seen a few times. The rearrangement links TRBV5-1 to TRBJ2-1; 9 nucleotides align to TRBD2. The V segment lost 4 bases and the J segment 8 bases; nucleotides outside the gene matches: 13. Germline assignment: CDR1 SGHRS and CDR2 YFSETQ. This CDR3 spans 16 amino acids. This CDR3 reads CASSPSGDTAIDEQFF. CDR3 DNA sequence: TGCGCCAGCAGCCCTAGCGGGGATACTGCTATCGATGAGCAGTTCTTC.

This clonotype was seen many times. This chain uses TRBV11-2 with TRBJ2-1; 9 bases fit TRBD1. There are 16 residues in the CDR3. V shed 4 bases and J 7 bases; nucleotides not matched to a gene: 11. Germline V gene data show CDR1 as SGHAT and CDR2 as FQNNGV. The CDR3 spells CASSSIQGARGNEQFF. CDR3 nucleotides: TGTGCCAGCAGCTCGATACAGGGGGCGCGGGGAAATGAGCAGTTCTTC.

At least ten counts were recorded for this clonotype. CDR3 sequence: CASSLVAGGIETQYF. DNA of the CDR3: TGTGCCAGCAGCTTAGTCGCAGGGGGTATAGAGACCCAGTACTTC. V gene TRBV7-8 combines with J gene TRBJ2-5; TRBD1 matches 7 bases. The CDR3 covers 15 residues. With 1 base clipped from V and 4 bases from J, the junction kept 6 bases outside the gene matches. Germline V CDR1 and CDR2: SGHVS, FQNEAQ.

This clonotype was found many times. This rearrangement joins TRBV11-2 to TRBJ2-5; D might be TRBD1 (5 bases). Germline CDR1 SGHAT, CDR2 FQNNGV. The CDR3 covers 15 residues. The V and J ends lost 1 base and 1 base respectively, with 10 bases between them. The CDR3 sequence is CASSLVAGAQETQYF. DNA of the CDR3: TGTGCCAGCAGCTTAGTTGCTGGGGCCCAAGAGACCCAGTACTTC.

The CDR3 DNA reads as TGTGCCAGCAGTCCGTCGGGACAAGGGTCACCGGAGCAGTTCTTC. It specifies CASSPSGQGSPEQFF. V gene TRBV12-3 or TRBV12-4 combines with J gene TRBJ2-1; D may be TRBD1 (6 bases). The V end lost 5 bases, the J end lost 10 bases, and 21 bases lay between the germline ends. The CDR3 is made up of 15 amino acids.

V and J are TRBV2 and TRBJ1-2; no firm D call. Per the germline V gene, CDR1 is SNHLY and CDR2 is FYNNEI. The CDR3 spans 13 residues. V shed 4 bases and J shed 2 bases, with 8 bases lying between them. DNA for the CDR3: TGTGCCAGCAGTGGGACCTCGAACTATGGCTACACCTTC. Translated: CASSGTSNYGYTF.

In its sample, this clonotype was seen many times. The CDR3 DNA reads as TGTGCCACCAGCAGAGATCCCACCGGGGAGCTGTTTTTT. It is translated as CATSRDPTGELFF. The gene calls are TRBV15 and TRBJ2-2; D is unclear. The V gene's germline CDR1 is LNHNV and CDR2 YYDKDF (reference sequence). The CDR3 has 13 amino acids. Trimming pared 0 bases from V and 4 bases from J, leaving 3 bases between.

This clonotype has a count of ten or more. The chain carries TRBV7-9 and TRBJ2-1; 10 positions agree with TRBD2. Germline V gene lookup returns CDR1 SEHNR and CDR2 FQNEAQ (reference sequence). The CDR3 is made up of 17 amino acids. Unmatched junction bases numbered 12, after V lost 2 bases and J lost 8 bases. Here the CDR3 DNA reads TGTGCCAGCAGCTTAAGACCACTAGCGGGGAATTTCTATGAGCAGTTCTTC. Translated: CASSLRPLAGNFYEQFF.

This rearrangement joins TRBV2 to TRBJ2-1, with 11 bases that match TRBD2. The CDR3 contains 14 residues. The V gene end was trimmed by 8 bases and the J gene end by 2 bases; junction bases not matched to a gene: 2. Germline V CDR1 and CDR2: SNHLY, FYNNEI. The CDR3 is CASSTSGAYNEQFF. The CDR3 nucleotides are TGTGCCAGCTCGACTAGCGGGGCCTACAATGAGCAGTTCTTC. Using reference TRBV2 and TRBJ2-1 for the parts outside the CDR3, the full variable domain is EPEVTQTPSHQVTQMGQEVILRCVPISNHLYFYWYRQILGQKVEFLVSFYNNEISEKSEIFDDQFSVERPDGSNFTLKIRSTKLEDSAMYFCASSTSGAYNEQFFGPGTRLTVL.

CDR3 DNA: TGTGCCAGCAGTTACGGCGGGGGGGCCGGCAATGAGCAGTTCTTC. This sequence encodes CASSYGGGAGNEQFF. The chain has TRBV6-2 or TRBV6-3 and TRBJ2-1; 9 bases line up with TRBD2. The CDR3 extends over 15 amino acids. V was pared by 2 bases and J by 6 bases, with 5 bases of the junction left unmatched. Germline CDR1 is MNHEY and CDR2 is SVGEGT.

This clonotype was counted ten times or more. The chain recombines TRBV7-9 with TRBJ1-1; D not certain. Per the germline V gene, CDR1 is SEHNR and CDR2 is FQNEAQ (reference sequence). This CDR3 has 11 residues. V shed 1 base and J shed 6 bases, with 3 bases lying between them. CDR3 amino acids: CASSLEPEAFF. The CDR3, as DNA: TGTGCCAGCAGCTTAGAACCTGAAGCTTTCTTT.

This clonotype was seen a few times. The chain recombines TRBV6-1 with TRBJ2-2; D remains unclear. V lost 0 bases, J lost 3 bases, and 5 bases lay in between. The germline gives CDR1 MNHNS, CDR2 SASEGT. This CDR3 has 14 amino acids. In nucleotides, the CDR3 is TGTGCCAGCAGTGAAGCCCCCTACACCGGGGAGCTGTTTTTT. Protein: CASSEAPYTGELFF.

This clonotype has just a few counts. The chain joins TRBV20-1 to TRBJ2-7, with 8 positions matching TRBD1. Germline-derived CDR1 and CDR2 are DFQATT and SNEGSKA (reference sequence). Trimming at V came to 0 bases and at J to 4 bases, leaving 11 bases not matched to a gene. CDR3 length: 16 amino acids. This CDR3 is CSARDAGTGKGYEQYF. The CDR3 DNA sequence: TGCAGTGCTAGAGATGCGGGGACAGGCAAAGGGTACGAGCAGTACTTC.

The chain combines TRBV20-1 with TRBJ2-3, with no clear D. Germline V gives CDR1 DFQATT, CDR2 SNEGSKA (reference sequence). The CDR3 has 13 amino acids. Trimming cost V 6 bases and J 0 bases, with 10 bases left between them. Here the CDR3 reads CSATFASTDTQYF. CDR3 coding DNA: TGCAGTGCCACCTTCGCTAGCACAGATACGCAGTATTTT.

This clonotype was counted only a few times. V is TRBV2 and J is TRBJ2-2; the match to TRBD2 covers 10 bases. The germline V gene encodes CDR1 SNHLY and CDR2 FYNNEI. V lost 7 bases, J lost 0 bases, and 2 bases stayed unmatched. There are 15 residues in the CDR3. The CDR3 sequence is CASKAGGTNTGELFF. The CDR3 DNA follows: TGTGCCAGCAAAGCGGGAGGGACGAACACCGGGGAGCTGTTTTTT.

The rearrangement links TRBV10-3 to TRBJ2-3, with a weak D call TRBD2 (6 bases). The CDR3 consists of 15 residues. Deletions cut 3 bases from V and 0 bases from J, with 10 bases between. CDR1 and CDR2 from the germline V gene are ENHRY and SYGVKD. The CDR3 DNA reads as TGTGCCATCAGTGATGGTAGCGGAAGCACAGATACGCAGTATTTT. This encodes CAISDGSGSTDTQYF.

This clonotype was seen repeatedly, ten times or more. The chain joins TRBV7-2 to TRBJ2-3; D is uncertain. The germline V gene has CDR1 SGHTA and CDR2 FQGNSA. V was clipped by 8 bases and J by 2 bases, with 11 bases between them. The CDR3 extends over 13 amino acids. The CDR3 loop is CASDRAVTDTQYF. The DNA of the CDR3 is TGTGCCAGCGATAGGGCGGTCACAGATACGCAGTATTTT. The whole variable domain, remainder taken from reference TRBV7-2 and TRBJ2-3, is GAGVSQSPSNKVTEKGKDVELRCDPISGHTALYWYRQSLGQGLEFLIYFQGNSAPDKSGLPSDRFSAERTGGSVSTLTIQRTQQEDSAVYLCASDRAVTDTQYFGPGTRLTVL.

This clonotype occurred a few times. The rearrangement uses TRBV5-5 and TRBJ2-1; no firm D call. Germline V gives CDR1 SGHKS, CDR2 YYEKEE (reference sequence). Trimming stripped 1 base from V and 7 bases from J, with 21 bases between. CDR3 length equals 17 residues. CDR3 loop: CASSLKVGLTEWNEQFF. The DNA of the CDR3 is TGTGCCAGCAGCTTGAAAGTTGGCCTCACGGAATGGAATGAGCAGTTCTTC.

Only a few counts were recorded for this clonotype. The genes are TRBV20-1 and TRBJ2-2; D remains unclear. The CDR3 covers 11 residues. The V end was cut by 2 bases, the J end by 8 bases, with 6 bases between. The germline V gene has CDR1 DFQATT and CDR2 SNEGSKA (reference sequence). Written as DNA, the CDR3 is TGCAGTGCTAGAAATTCAGGGGAGCTGTTTTTT. Translation: CSARNSGELFF.